Listed here are 10 T cell receptor beta chains from one sample, sequenced in a study of blood T cell repertoires in COVID-19. Profiled with immunoSEQ multiplex PCR; TCRdb holds only in-frame clones, not every one. The table lists 95,000 to 150,000 clones, around 82% of them singletons, with about a sixth in the top ten. Sample: peripheral blood. The receptors here all came from a man younger than 40 with COVID-19, enrolled during active disease.

The V and J genes are TRBV5-4 and TRBJ1-2; 9 bases match TRBD1. This CDR3 has 17 residues. The germline V gene has CDR1 SGHNT and CDR2 YYREEE (reference sequence). Trimming took 0 bases from V and 0 from J; bases not matched to a gene: 6. The CDR3 DNA reads TGTGCCAGCAGCTTGGGAGGGACAGGGACGGCTAACTATGGCTACACCTTC. Its protein is CASSLGGTGTANYGYTF.

The chain recombines TRBV9 with TRBJ2-7, with a weak D call TRBD2 (6 bases). The germline CDR1 and CDR2 sequences are SGDLS and YYNGEE. V lost 2 bases to trimming and J lost 1 base, with 13 bases between them. The CDR3 length is 15 residues. The CDR3 bases are TGTGCCAGCAGCGTGCAGGAGGGGCTTTCCTACGAGCAGTACTTC. Translated: CASSVQEGLSYEQYF.

The J gene is TRBJ1-5, the V gene TRBV7-7; D gene unclear. Germline V CDR1 and CDR2: SSHAT, FNYEAQ (reference sequence). V dropped 3 bases and J dropped 4 bases, with 7 bases sitting between them. The CDR3 covers 13 residues. The CDR3 DNA follows: TGTGCCAGCAGCTTGTCAATTAATCAGCCCCAGCATTTT. Amino acid sequence: CASSLSINQPQHF.

The chain recombines TRBV4-2 with TRBJ1-1; weak D call: TRBD1 (5 bases). V lost 0 bases and J lost 1, with 9 bases in between. The CDR3 totals 15 residues. Germline lookup yields CDR1 LGHNA and CDR2 YNFKEQ. The DNA for the CDR3 is TGTGCCAGCAGCCAAGATGCAGGACAGAACACTGAAGCTTTCTTT. Protein sequence: CASSQDAGQNTEAFF.

This clone appeared many times. The chain recombines TRBV28 with TRBJ2-1, with TRBD2 identical over 10 bases. Looked up from germline, CDR1 is MDHEN and CDR2 is SYDVKM. The CDR3 has 15 residues. J was trimmed by 6 bases and V by 5 bases; bases with no gene match: 7. The CDR3 reads CASSLQSSGGNEQFF. In DNA form, the CDR3 reads TGTGCCAGCAGTCTACAATCTAGCGGGGGCAATGAGCAGTTCTTC.

The CDR3 here is CASSQAQGPTEQFF. CDR3 coding DNA: TGCGCCAGCAGCCAAGCACAGGGCCCTACTGAGCAGTTCTTC. The V gene is TRBV4-3, the J gene TRBJ2-1; a weak D match, TRBD1 (6 bases). CDR1 and CDR2 from the germline V gene are LGHNA and YSLEER. The CDR3 has 14 amino acids. Trimming removed 1 base at V and 9 bases at J, with 13 bases between.

The J gene is TRBJ1-6, the V gene TRBV19, with D possibly TRBD1 on 5 matching bases. Per the germline V gene, CDR1 is LNHDA and CDR2 is SQIVND (reference sequence). This CDR3 contains 14 residues. V was pared by 6 bases and J by 6 bases, with 12 bases between. CDR3 in amino acids: CASRTTATNSPLHF. The CDR3 DNA follows: TGTGCCAGTAGAACGACAGCGACTAATTCACCCCTCCACTTT.

The V and J genes are TRBV27 and TRBJ2-3; D is unclear. Germline-derived CDR1 and CDR2 are MNHEY and SMNVEV (reference sequence). The ends were cut back, 6 bases at V and 5 bases at J, with 18 bases in the middle. This CDR3 has 15 amino acids. The CDR3 here is CASSSLRKVRDTQYF. The CDR3, as DNA: TGTGCCAGCAGCTCGCTGAGGAAAGTGAGAGATACGCAGTATTTT.

This chain links TRBV27 with TRBJ2-7, with 8 nucleotides matching TRBD1. This CDR3 contains 16 residues. The germline gives CDR1 MNHEY, CDR2 SMNVEV (reference sequence). The V segment lost 4 bases and the J segment 6 bases; nucleotides outside the gene matches: 14. The chain's CDR3 is CASSSVDRVAPGEQYF. CDR3 sequence (DNA): TGTGCCAGCAGTTCGGTGGACAGGGTGGCCCCCGGCGAGCAGTACTTC.

The chain links TRBV5-6 to TRBJ2-5; TRBD2 matches 7 bases. CDR1 is SGHDT, CDR2 YYEEEE, per germline. V shed 2 bases, J shed 5 bases, and the junction held 3 bases outside the gene matches. The CDR3 consists of 13 residues. For the CDR3, the DNA is TGTGCCAGCAGCTTAGCGGGGAAGGAGACCCAGTACTTC. Translation: CASSLAGKETQYF.